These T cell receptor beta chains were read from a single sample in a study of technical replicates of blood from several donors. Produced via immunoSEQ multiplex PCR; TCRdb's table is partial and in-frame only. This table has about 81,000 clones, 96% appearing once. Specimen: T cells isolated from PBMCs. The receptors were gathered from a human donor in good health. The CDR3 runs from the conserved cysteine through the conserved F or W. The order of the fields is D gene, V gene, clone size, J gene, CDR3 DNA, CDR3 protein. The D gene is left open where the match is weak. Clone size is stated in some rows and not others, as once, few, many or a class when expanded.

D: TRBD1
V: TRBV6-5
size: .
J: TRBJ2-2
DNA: TGTGCCAGCAGAGACAGGGCCTGGGGCACCGGGGAGCTGTTTTTT
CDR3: CASRDRAWGTGELFF

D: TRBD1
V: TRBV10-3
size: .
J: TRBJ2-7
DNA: TGTGCCATCAGTCGACCGGGACAGGGGGCCCACGAGCAGTACTTC
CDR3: CAISRPGQGAHEQYF

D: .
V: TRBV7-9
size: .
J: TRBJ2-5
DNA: TGTGCCAGCAGCTTATCGCCAACTCAAGAGACCCAGTACTTC
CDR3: CASSLSPTQETQYF

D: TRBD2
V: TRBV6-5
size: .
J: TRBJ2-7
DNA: TGTGCCAGCAGTTACTGGGCGGGGGGAACCTCCTACGAGCAGTACTTC
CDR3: CASSYWAGGTSYEQYF

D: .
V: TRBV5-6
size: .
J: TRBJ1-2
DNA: TGTGCCAGCAGCTTGATGGGGGGAAGCCCTCCCAGGACCTTC
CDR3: CASSLMGGSPPRTF

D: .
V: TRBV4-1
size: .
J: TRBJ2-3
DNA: TGCGCCAGCAGCCGGTCGTGGGCAGGGGGCACAGATACGCAGTATTTT
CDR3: CASSRSWAGGTDTQYF

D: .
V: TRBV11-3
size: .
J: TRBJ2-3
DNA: TGTGCCAGCAGCTTAGTTGTCAGAGATACGCAGTATTTT
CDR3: CASSLVVRDTQYF

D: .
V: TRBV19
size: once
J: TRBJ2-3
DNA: TGTGCCAGTAGTTTCCTAGACGCAGATACGCAGTATTTT
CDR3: CASSFLDADTQYF

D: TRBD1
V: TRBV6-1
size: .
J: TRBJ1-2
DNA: TGTGCCAGCAGTGCCCCAGGGGGCGCGGGTGGCTACACCTTC
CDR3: CASSAPGGAGGYTF

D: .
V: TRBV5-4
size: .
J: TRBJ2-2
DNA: TGTGCCAGCAGCCAGAGGAGGGTTTCGAACACCGGGGAGCTGTTTTTT
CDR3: CASSQRRVSNTGELFF

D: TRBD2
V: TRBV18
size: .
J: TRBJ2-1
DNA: TGTGCCAGCTCAGTACTAGCGGGAGTCAGGTCCTACAATGAGCAGTTCTTC
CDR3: CASSVLAGVRSYNEQFF

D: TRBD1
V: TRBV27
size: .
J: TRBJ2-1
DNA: TGTGCCAGCAGTTTATCGAGGGACAGGGGGATTCTTGAGCAGTTCTTC
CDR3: CASSLSRDRGILEQFF

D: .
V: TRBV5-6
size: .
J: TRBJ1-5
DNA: TGTGCCAGCAGCCTCGTTCCGGATCAGCCCCAGCATTTT
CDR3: CASSLVPDQPQHF

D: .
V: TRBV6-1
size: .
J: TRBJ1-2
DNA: TGTGCCAGCAGTACAAGGGGAGGTGGCTACACCTTC
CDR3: CASSTRGGGYTF

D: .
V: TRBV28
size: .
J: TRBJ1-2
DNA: TGTGCCGGGGGGGGTGCCTATGGCTACACCTTC
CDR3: CAGGGAYGYTF

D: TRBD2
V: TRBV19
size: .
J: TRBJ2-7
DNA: TGTGCCAGTAGTAGGTCTAGCGGTAACTACGAGCAGTACTTC
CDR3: CASSRSSGNYEQYF

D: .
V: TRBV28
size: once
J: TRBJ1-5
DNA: TGTGCCAGCAGTTTGGAGGACAGACGCGATCAGCCCCAGCATTTT
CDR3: CASSLEDRRDQPQHF

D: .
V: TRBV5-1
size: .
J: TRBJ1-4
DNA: TGCGCCAGCAGCGAATACAGAGCAAATGAAAAACTGTTTTTT
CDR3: CASSEYRANEKLFF

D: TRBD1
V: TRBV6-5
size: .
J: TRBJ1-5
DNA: TGTGCCAGCGCAGTTTTAGGGGGCGGTCAGCCCCAGCATTTT
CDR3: CASAVLGGGQPQHF

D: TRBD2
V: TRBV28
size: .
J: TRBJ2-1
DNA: TGTGCCAGCCCGCCTCCTGGGACTAGCGGGAGTCATGAGCAGTTCTTC
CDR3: CASPPPGTSGSHEQFF

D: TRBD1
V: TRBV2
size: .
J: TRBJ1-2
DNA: TGTGCCAGCAGAGGGAAGTGGACAGGGGCTAACTATGGCTACACCTTC
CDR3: CASRGKWTGANYGYTF

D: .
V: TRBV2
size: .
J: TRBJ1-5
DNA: TGTGCCAGCAGTCAGGACTGGAACAATCAGCCCCAGCATTTT
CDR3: CASSQDWNNQPQHF

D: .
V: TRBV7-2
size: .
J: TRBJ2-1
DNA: TGTGCCAGCAGCCCCGAGAGGGTGAACTACAATGAGCAGTTCTTC
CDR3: CASSPERVNYNEQFF

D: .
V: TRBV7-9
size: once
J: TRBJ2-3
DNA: TGTGCCAGCAGCCTACCGATCGGGTTCACAGATACGCAGTATTTT
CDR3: CASSLPIGFTDTQYF

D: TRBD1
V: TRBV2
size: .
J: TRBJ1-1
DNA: TGTGCCAGCAGTGAAGAGAGACAGGGGAGCACTGAAGCTTTCTTT
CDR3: CASSEERQGSTEAFF

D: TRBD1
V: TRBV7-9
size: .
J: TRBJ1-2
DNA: TGTGCCAGCAGCGCCACTTCAGGGGGCAATGGCTACACCTTC
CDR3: CASSATSGGNGYTF

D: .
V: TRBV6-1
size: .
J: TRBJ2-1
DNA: TGTGCCAGCAGTGATTACGGGGATCACAATGAGCAGTTCTTC
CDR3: CASSDYGDHNEQFF

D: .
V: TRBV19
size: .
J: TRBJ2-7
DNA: TGTGCCAGTAGTATCCGGGAGCGGAACTACGAGCAGTACTTC
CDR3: CASSIRERNYEQYF

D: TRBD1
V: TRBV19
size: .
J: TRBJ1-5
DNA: TGTGCCAGTAGTATGGATGGACAGGGTCAACAGCATTTT
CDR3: CASSMDGQGQQHF

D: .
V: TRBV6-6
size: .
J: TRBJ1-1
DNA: TGTGTCCCTGGGGCCACTGAAGCTTTCTTT
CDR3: CVPGATEAFF

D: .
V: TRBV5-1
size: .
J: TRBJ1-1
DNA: TGCGCCAGCAGCTTCCGGAACACTGAAGCTTTCTTT
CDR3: CASSFRNTEAFF

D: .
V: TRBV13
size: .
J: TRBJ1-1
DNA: TGTGCCAGCTCATCCCGGGTGAACACTGAAGCTTTCTTT
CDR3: CASSSRVNTEAFF

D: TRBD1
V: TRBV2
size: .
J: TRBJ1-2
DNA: TGTGCCAGCAGTGAGGTAGGAGTCCAGGGGGATAACTATGGCTACACCTTC
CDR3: CASSEVGVQGDNYGYTF

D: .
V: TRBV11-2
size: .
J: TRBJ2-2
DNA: TGTGCCAGCAGACCCATACGGAGGACAGCGAACACCGGGGAGCTGTTTTTT
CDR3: CASRPIRRTANTGELFF

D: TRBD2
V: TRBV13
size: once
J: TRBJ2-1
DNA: TGTGCCAGCAGCCCCAAGACCGGGACTAGTGCGCATGAGCAGTTCTTC
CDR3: CASSPKTGTSAHEQFF

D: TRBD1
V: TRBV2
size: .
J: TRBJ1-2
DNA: TGTGCCAGCATAGGGGACAGGGCTCTCCAGGGCTATGGCTACACCTTC
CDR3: CASIGDRALQGYGYTF

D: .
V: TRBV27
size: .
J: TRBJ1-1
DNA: TGTGCCAGCAGTCCCGGGCGGGCGGGGCTGCCTTTCTTT
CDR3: CASSPGRAGLPFF

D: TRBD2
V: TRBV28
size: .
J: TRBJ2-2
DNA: TGTGCCAGCACCGCGTGGGTGGCGGGAGGCCTCACCGGGGAGCTGTTTTTT
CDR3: CASTAWVAGGLTGELFF

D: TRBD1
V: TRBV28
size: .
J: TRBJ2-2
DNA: TGTGCCAGTACTGGGACAGCGAACACCGGGGAGCTGTTTTTT
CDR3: CASTGTANTGELFF

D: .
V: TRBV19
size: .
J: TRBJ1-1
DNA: TGTGCCAGTAGTGGAGGAGTCGGGGAGGGAGGCACTGAAGCTTTCTTT
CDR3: CASSGGVGEGGTEAFF

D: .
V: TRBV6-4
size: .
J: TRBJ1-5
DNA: TGTGCCAGCAGTGACCCCCCACAGCCCCAGCATTTT
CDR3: CASSDPPQPQHF